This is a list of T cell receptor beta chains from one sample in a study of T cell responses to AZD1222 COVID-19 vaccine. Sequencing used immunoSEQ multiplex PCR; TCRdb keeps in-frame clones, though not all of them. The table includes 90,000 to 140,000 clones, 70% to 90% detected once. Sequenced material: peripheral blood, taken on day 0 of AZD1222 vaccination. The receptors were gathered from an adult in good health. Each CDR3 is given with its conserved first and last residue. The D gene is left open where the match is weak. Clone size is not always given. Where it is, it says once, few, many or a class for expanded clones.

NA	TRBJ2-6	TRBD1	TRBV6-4	TGTGCCAGCAGTGACTCGGGACAGGGGCCCTCTGGGGCCAACGTCCTGACTTTC	CASSDSGQGPSGANVLTF
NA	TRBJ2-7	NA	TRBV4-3	TGCGCCAGCAGCCAAGATCTGTCTGCATACGAGCAGTACTTC	CASSQDLSAYEQYF
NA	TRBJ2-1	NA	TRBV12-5	TGTGCTAGTGGTTACACTACGGGGGAGCAGTTCTTC	CASGYTTGEQFF
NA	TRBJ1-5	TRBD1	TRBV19	TGTGCCAGTAGTATACACAGGGGGCGTAGTCAGCCCCAGCATTTT	CASSIHRGRSQPQHF
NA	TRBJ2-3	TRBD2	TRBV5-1	TGCGCCAGCAGCTTTTCCGGACTAGCGGGTTGGGAGAGCACAGATACGCAGTATTTT	CASSFSGLAGWESTDTQYF
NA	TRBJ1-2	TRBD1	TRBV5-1	TGCGCCAGCAGCCAGGACAGGGGCCTTTATGGCTACACCTTC	CASSQDRGLYGYTF
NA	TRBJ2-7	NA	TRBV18	TGTGCCAGCTCACCACTAGGGCGGACGAGCTCCTACGAGCAGTACTTC	CASSPLGRTSSYEQYF
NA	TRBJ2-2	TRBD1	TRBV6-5	TGTGCCAGCAGTTATACGACAGGGTTGAACGGGGAGCTGTTTTTT	CASSYTTGLNGELFF
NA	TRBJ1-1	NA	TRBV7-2	TGTGCCAGCAGCTTAGCAGAGAACACTGAAGCTTTCTTT	CASSLAENTEAFF
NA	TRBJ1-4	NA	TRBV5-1	TGCGCCAGCAGCTTAGAAGGGGCAACTAATGAAAAACTGTTTTTT	CASSLEGATNEKLFF
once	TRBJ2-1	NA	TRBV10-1	TGCGCCAGCAGTGAGTCGGTCGGGGGACTTATAAACAATGAGCAGTTCTTC	CASSESVGGLINNEQFF
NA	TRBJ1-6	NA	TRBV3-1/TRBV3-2	TGTGCCAGCAGCCAAGAGACCAGGGGTGGCTCACCCCTCCACTTT	CASSQETRGGSPLHF
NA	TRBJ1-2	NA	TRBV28	TGTGCCAGCAGTCTTCCAAGTGAGGGCTATGGCTACACCTTC	CASSLPSEGYGYTF
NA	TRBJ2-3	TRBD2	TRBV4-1	TGCGCCAGCAGCCAAGTCCCCCTACTAATGCGGGAGGCCCCGTGGGAGGTTGATACGCAGTATTTT	CASSQVPLLMREAPWEVDTQYF
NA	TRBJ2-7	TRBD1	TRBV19	TGTGCCAGTAGTATTCTTTCAGGGGGCGCAAGAGACGAGCAGTACTTC	CASSILSGGARDEQYF
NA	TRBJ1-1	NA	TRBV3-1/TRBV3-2	TGTGCCAGCAGCCAAGGGGGGCGAATTGAAGCTTTCTTT	CASSQGGRIEAFF
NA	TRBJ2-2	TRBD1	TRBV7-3	TGTGCCAGCAGCTTAATGAGACAGGGCCGTGCCGGGGAGCTGTTTTTT	CASSLMRQGRAGELFF
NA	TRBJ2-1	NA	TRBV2	TGTGCCAGCAGGGGCCTATCTGAGCAGTTCTTC	CASRGLSEQFF
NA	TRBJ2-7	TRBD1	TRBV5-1	TGCGCCAGCAGCTTTCAACAGGGGCCAGCCTACGAGCAGTACTTC	CASSFQQGPAYEQYF
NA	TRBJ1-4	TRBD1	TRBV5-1	TGCGCCAGCAGTCGGGACAGTTCTGAAAAACTGTTTTTT	CASSRDSSEKLFF
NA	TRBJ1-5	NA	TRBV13	TGTGCCAGCAGCTTAGGGGGGGGATTCAATCAGCCCCAGCATTTT	CASSLGGGFNQPQHF
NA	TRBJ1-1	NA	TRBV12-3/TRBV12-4	TGTGCCAGCAGCTTGTGGGGTACTGAAGCTTTCTTT	CASSLWGTEAFF
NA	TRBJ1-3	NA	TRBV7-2	TGTGCCAGCAGCTTAGTCTCTGGAAACACCATATATTTT	CASSLVSGNTIYF
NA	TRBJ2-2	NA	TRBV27	TGTGCCAGCAGATCTCAAACAGGGAACACCGGGGAGCTGTTTTTT	CASRSQTGNTGELFF
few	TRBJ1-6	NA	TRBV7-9	TGTGCCAGCAGCTTAGCGCGAGCCTTAAATTCACCCCTCCACTTT	CASSLARALNSPLHF
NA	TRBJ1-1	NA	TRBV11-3	TGTGCCAGCAGCTTTGGGGGGAACGCTGAAGCTTTCTTT	CASSFGGNAEAFF
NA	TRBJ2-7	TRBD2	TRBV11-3	TGTGCCAGCAGCCCCCTCGGGACTAGCGGGGGATACGAGCAGTACTTC	CASSPLGTSGGYEQYF
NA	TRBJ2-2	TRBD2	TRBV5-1	TGCGCCAGCAGCTCACTAGCGGGGGACACCGGGGAGCTGTTTTTT	CASSSLAGDTGELFF
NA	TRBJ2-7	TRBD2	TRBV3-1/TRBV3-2	TGTGCCAGCAGCCAGATTGGACTAGCGGGGACCTACGAGCAGTACTTC	CASSQIGLAGTYEQYF
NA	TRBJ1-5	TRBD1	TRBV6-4	TGTGCCATCAGGGGATGGGACAGGGGGGACGATCAGCCCCAGCATTTT	CAIRGWDRGDDQPQHF
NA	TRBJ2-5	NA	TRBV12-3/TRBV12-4	TGTGCCAGCAGTTTTTCCCAAGAGACCCAGTACTTC	CASSFSQETQYF
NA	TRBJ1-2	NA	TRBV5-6	TGTGCCAGCGCTCGACAACGGGCGGGTGGCTACACCTTC	CASARQRAGGYTF
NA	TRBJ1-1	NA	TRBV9	TGTGCCAGCAGCGTAGGAATAGCAGGGCGGTATCGGGAGAACACTGAAGCTTTCTTT	CASSVGIAGRYRENTEAFF
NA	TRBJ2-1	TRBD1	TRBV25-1	TGTGCCAGCAGTGCCTCTGACAGGGCCCACAATGAGCAGTTCTTC	CASSASDRAHNEQFF
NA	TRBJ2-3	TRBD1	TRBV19	TGTGCCAGTAGTGGGGGCCGGGACAGGGGCACAGATACGCAGTATTTT	CASSGGRDRGTDTQYF
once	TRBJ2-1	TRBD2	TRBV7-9	TGTGCCAGCAGCTTAGCGGCGGGAGGGTTCATGAGCTCCTACAATGAGCAGTTCTTC	CASSLAAGGFMSSYNEQFF
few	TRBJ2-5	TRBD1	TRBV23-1	TGCGCCAGCAGTCAAGGACAGGGGGTGACCCAGTACTTC	CASSQGQGVTQYF
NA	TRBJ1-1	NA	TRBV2	TGTGCCAGCAGTGGACCCGGTGGTACTGAAGCTTTCTTT	CASSGPGGTEAFF
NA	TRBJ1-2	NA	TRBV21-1	TGTGCTACAGGGGGCGATCTCTGTGGCTACACCTTC	CATGGDLCGYTF
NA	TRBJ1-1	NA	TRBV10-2	TGCGCCAGCAGTGATTCGTATGATGGGAGCACTGAAGCTTTCTTT	CASSDSYDGSTEAFF
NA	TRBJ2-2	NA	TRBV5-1	TGCGCCAGCAGCCGGGGACTGGTCACCGGGGAGCTGTTTTTT	CASSRGLVTGELFF
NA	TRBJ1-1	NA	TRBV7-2	TGTGCCAGCAGCGTCGTCGGGGGGAACACTGAAGCTTTCTTT	CASSVVGGNTEAFF
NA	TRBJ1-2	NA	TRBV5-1	TGCGCCAGCAGCTTGGAGAACCCGTCATATGGCTACACCTTC	CASSLENPSYGYTF
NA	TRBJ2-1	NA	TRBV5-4	TGTGCCAGCAGCGTGGAGGGGGATGAGCAGTTCTTC	CASSVEGDEQFF
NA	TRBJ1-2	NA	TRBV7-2	TGTGCCAGCAGCCCCAGCGGAACAGGGTTCTATGGCTACACCTTC	CASSPSGTGFYGYTF
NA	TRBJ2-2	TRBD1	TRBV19	TGTGCCAGTAGTACCCGGGACAGGGGATACACCGGGGAGCTGTTTTTT	CASSTRDRGYTGELFF